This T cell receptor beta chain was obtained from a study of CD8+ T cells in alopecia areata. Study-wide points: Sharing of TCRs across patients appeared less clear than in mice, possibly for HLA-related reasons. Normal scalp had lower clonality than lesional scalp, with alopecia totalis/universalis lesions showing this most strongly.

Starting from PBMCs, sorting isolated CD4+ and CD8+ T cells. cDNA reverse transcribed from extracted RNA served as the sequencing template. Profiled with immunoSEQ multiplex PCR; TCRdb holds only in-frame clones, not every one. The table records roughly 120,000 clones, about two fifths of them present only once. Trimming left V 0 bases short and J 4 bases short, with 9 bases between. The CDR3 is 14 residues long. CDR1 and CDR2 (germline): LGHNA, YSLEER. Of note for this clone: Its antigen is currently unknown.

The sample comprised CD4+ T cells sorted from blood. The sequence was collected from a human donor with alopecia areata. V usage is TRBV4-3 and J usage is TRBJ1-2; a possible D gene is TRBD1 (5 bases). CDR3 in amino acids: CASSQDSGLYGYTF. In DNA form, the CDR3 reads TGCGCCAGCAGCCAAGACTCGGGGCTCTATGGCTACACCTTC.